These 16 T cell receptor beta chains came from one sample sequenced in a study of blood T cell repertoires in COVID-19. Repertoires were generated with immunoSEQ multiplex PCR, while TCRdb's copy carries only in-frame clones and drops some. The sample yields roughly 200,000 clones, roughly 83% seen once. Sequencing input: peripheral blood. The source is a man aged 40-49 years with acute or convalescent COVID-19.

The CDR3 protein is CASSFRQATEAFF. Here the CDR3 DNA reads TGTGCCAGCAGTTTCAGACAGGCCACTGAAGCTTTCTTT. The genes are TRBV27 and TRBJ1-1; TRBD1 might be the D (6 bases). Trimming took off 3 bases at V and 4 bases at J, with 9 bases between the two ends. This CDR3 has 13 residues. CDR1 MNHEY and CDR2 SMNVEV come from the germline V gene (reference sequence).

V is TRBV18 and J is TRBJ1-1, with D possibly being TRBD1 (6 bases). Trimming removed 6 bases from V and 4 bases from J, with 24 bases in between. CDR1 is KGHSH and CDR2 is LQKENI in the germline V gene. The CDR3 runs 17 residues. The CDR3 spells CASSPYLSGGAFTEAFF. The CDR3, as DNA: TGTGCCAGCTCGCCATACTTGTCGGGGGGCGCGTTCACTGAAGCTTTCTTT.

This clone turned up a few times. The chain couples TRBV18 to TRBJ2-3; 8 nucleotides line up with TRBD1. CDR3 size: 15 residues. Per germline, CDR1 KGHSH and CDR2 LQKENI. With V trimmed by 4 bases and J by 5 bases, 8 bases remained unmatched. The CDR3 sequence is CASSLSGGAGDTQYF. The CDR3 region has the DNA TGTGCCAGCTCACTATCAGGGGGCGCGGGAGATACGCAGTATTTT.

The rearrangement uses TRBV5-8 and TRBJ2-3, with D unresolved. V lost 0 bases to trimming and J lost 2 bases, with 13 bases between them. The germline V gene encodes CDR1 SGHTS and CDR2 YDEGEE. The CDR3 sequence is 16 residues long. CDR3 bases: TGTGCCAGCAGCTTGGAATCTAGTTTAAACACAGATACGCAGTATTTT. As protein: CASSLESSLNTDTQYF.

The chain recombines TRBV7-2 with TRBJ1-1; 7 positions agree with TRBD1. Germline V CDR1 and CDR2: SGHTA, FQGNSA. CDR3 size: 13 residues. J lost 7 bases, V lost 4 bases, and 6 bases had no gene match. The CDR3 loop reads CASSSDRAGEAFF. CDR3 DNA: TGTGCCAGCAGCTCTGACAGGGCAGGTGAAGCTTTCTTT.

The chain employs TRBV23-1 and TRBJ1-2; 8 positions match TRBD1. TRBV23-1 is reported as an ORF; its role is uncertain. V lost 4 bases to trimming and J lost 3 bases; unmatched junction nucleotides: 13. This CDR3 has 17 amino acids. The DNA of the CDR3 is TGCGCCAGCAGTCCGGAGCTTCTCAGGGGGCCAGACTATGGCTACACCTTC. Its translation is CASSPELLRGPDYGYTF.

In the case of this clone: This CDR3 is also generated by other DNA sequences in the sample. V gene TRBV19 combines with J gene TRBJ2-2, with D unclear. The CDR3 covers 14 residues. The V gene's germline CDR1 is LNHDA and CDR2 SQIVND (reference sequence). V lost 1 base and J lost 1, with 4 bases in between. The CDR3 sequence is CASSIVRNTGELFF. The CDR3 DNA sequence: TGTGCCAGTAGTATAGTTAGGAACACCGGGGAGCTGTTTTTT. Drawing the rest from reference TRBV19 and TRBJ2-2, the complete variable domain is DGGITQSPKYLFRKEGQNVTLSCEQNLNHDAMYWYRQDPGQGLRLIYYSQIVNDFQKGDIAEGYSVSREKKESFPLTVTSAQKNPTAFYLCASSIVRNTGELFFGEGSRLTVL.

V gene TRBV28 combines with J gene TRBJ2-6; 7 bases match TRBD1. Trimming removed 6 bases from V and 0 bases from J; junction bases left unmatched: 8. This CDR3 has 17 amino acids. Germline V CDR1 and CDR2: MDHEN, SYDVKM. The CDR3 loop reads CASRPSTGSSGANVLTF. The CDR3, as DNA: TGTGCCAGCAGACCATCGACAGGGAGCTCTGGGGCCAACGTCCTGACTTTC.

J is TRBJ2-5 and V is TRBV7-2; 11 nucleotides agree with TRBD2. J lost 5 bases, V lost 0 bases, and 5 bases had no gene match. This CDR3 contains 16 residues. Germline V gene sequence: CDR1 SGHTA, CDR2 FQGNSA. The CDR3 DNA reads as TGTGCCAGCAGCTTAGCGTTAGCGGGAGGGGGGGAGACCCAGTACTTC. Protein product: CASSLALAGGGETQYF. Using reference TRBV7-2 and TRBJ2-5 for the parts outside the CDR3, the full variable domain is GAGVSQSPSNKVTEKGKDVELRCDPISGHTALYWYRQSLGQGLEFLIYFQGNSAPDKSGLPSDRFSAERTGGSVSTLTIQRTQQEDSAVYLCASSLALAGGGETQYFGPGTRLLVL.

V is TRBV24-1 and J is TRBJ1-5, with a weak D call TRBD1 (5 bases). From germline, CDR1 is KGHDR and CDR2 SFDVKD. This CDR3 is built from 15 residues. Trimming cost V 5 bases and J 1 base, with 11 bases left between them. DNA for the CDR3: TGTGCCACCAGTGTCCGGGAGGGGAGCAATCAGCCCCAGCATTTT. Its translation is CATSVREGSNQPQHF.

This chain uses TRBV6-5 with TRBJ1-2, with a weak D call TRBD1 (6 bases). Trimming stripped 4 bases from V and 8 bases from J, with 17 bases between. Germline CDR1 reads MNHEY; CDR2 reads SVGAGI. This CDR3 comprises 14 residues. This chain's CDR3 is CASSSTGIGKGYTF. The CDR3 DNA sequence: TGTGCCAGCAGTTCAACAGGGATTGGAAAGGGCTACACCTTC.

The V call is TRBV5-1, the J call TRBJ1-4; D gene unclear. V shed 0 bases and J shed 6 bases, with 12 bases lying between them. This CDR3 is 15 amino acids long. Germline CDR1 reads SGHRS; CDR2 reads YFSETQ. The CDR3 bases are TGCGCCAGCAGCTTGGCCTCGGCAGGTGATGAAAAACTGTTTTTT. It is translated as CASSLASAGDEKLFF.

The chain uses TRBV3-1 (or the pseudogene TRBV3-2) and TRBJ2-7; 10 nucleotides match TRBD2. Germline assignment: CDR1 LGHDT and CDR2 YNNKEL (reference sequence). The V segment lost 1 base and the J segment 5 bases; nucleotides outside the gene matches: 5. The CDR3 loop spans 15 amino acids. The CDR3 is CASSQVTSGIHEQYF. CDR3 nucleotide sequence: TGTGCCAGCAGCCAAGTTACTAGCGGGATCCACGAGCAGTACTTC.

This clone was detected once. The chain carries TRBV7-2 and TRBJ2-3; D call uncertain. Trimming took 1 base from V and 3 from J, leaving 5 bases between them. The CDR3 totals 13 residues. Germline CDR1 SGHTA, CDR2 FQGNSA. CDR3 sequence (DNA): TGTGCCAGCAGCTTAGTCGTTACAGATACGCAGTATTTT. Translating it yields CASSLVVTDTQYF.

The rearrangement joins TRBV7-2 to TRBJ2-1; the D gene is possibly TRBD1 (6 bases). The CDR3 is 14 residues long. The V gene lost 5 bases and the J gene lost 6 bases, with 14 bases spanning the gap. CDR1 SGHTA and CDR2 FQGNSA come from the germline V gene. CDR3 DNA sequence: TGTGCCAGCAGCCCCTCGACAGGCGCCAATGAGCAGTTCTTC. Protein product: CASSPSTGANEQFF.

In its sample, this clone was seen once. The chain carries TRBV27 and TRBJ1-6, with D possibly matching TRBD1 (5 bases). The V and J ends lost 3 bases and 6 bases respectively, with 6 bases between them. Germline assignment: CDR1 MNHEY and CDR2 SMNVEV (reference sequence). The CDR3 runs 13 residues. As DNA, the CDR3 is TGTGCCAGCAGTTTTGGGGCTAATTCACCCCTCCACTTT. It translates to CASSFGANSPLHF.